This T cell receptor beta chain was recovered during a study of blood T cells in healthy people across ages. Regarding the study as a whole: It was not possible, with unsorted PBMCs, to conclusively compare naive and antigen-experienced cells.

Donors each provided around 9 milliliters of peripheral blood. About this clonotype itself: Its matching antigen is unknown.

Germline CDR1 is MNHEY and CDR2 is SMNVEV (reference sequence). Trimming at V came to 5 bases and at J to 4 bases, leaving 7 bases not matched to a gene. CDR3 size: 15 residues. A J-beta primer mix and a sample-barcoded 5' primer were used in a second PCR of roughly 6 to 12 cycles. Each cDNA molecule was tagged by a template-switch adaptor with 12 random nucleotides. Each sample yielded at least 3 million CDR3-containing paired-end reads. TCRdb re-called the 5' RACE reads through MiXCR, storing one row per CDR3 protein. The sample lists about 1.8 million distinct CDR3 sequences; just under 50% were seen once.

This chain joins TRBV27 and TRBJ2-7, with 11 bases lining up with TRBD1. The TCR was taken from a woman between 40 and 55 years old in good health. Sequences were obtained from blood. The CDR3 bases are TGTGCCAGCAGTACCACCGGGACAGGGGGTTACGAGCAGTACTTC. Protein: CASSTTGTGGYEQYF.